Each of the 32 T cell receptor beta chains below was sequenced from the same sample in a study of shared clonotypes between healthy human individuals. TCRdb's table, derived via immunoSEQ multiplex PCR, lists solely in-frame clones and lacks some. The sample shows 1.5 million to 2.5 million clones, about 95% of them seen only once. Only CD45RO-negative cells positively selected for CCR7 counted as naive CD8 cells, so terminally differentiated effector memory CD45RA+ cells were excluded. The sample taken for sequencing was naive CD8+ T cells sorted from blood. The source of these receptors is a man aged 18 to 30 in good health.

V gene TRBV30 combines with J gene TRBJ2-2; D gene uncertain. Trimming shortened V by 8 bases and J by 1 base, and 11 bases separated the two germline ends. The CDR3 totals 13 residues. Germline CDR1 is GTSNPN and CDR2 is SVGIG (reference sequence). CDR3 DNA sequence: TGTGCCAGTCCGTACCTGAACACCGGGGAGCTGTTTTTT. It codes for CASPYLNTGELFF.

The chain has TRBV29-1 and TRBJ2-1; no clear D. This CDR3 region has 12 residues. V lost 7 bases and J lost 4, with 11 bases in between. Germline CDR1 SQVTM, CDR2 ANQGSEA. CDR3 amino acids: CSALDGYNEQFF. CDR3 bases: TGCAGCGCATTGGACGGATACAATGAGCAGTTCTTC.

The rearrangement uses TRBV6-5 and TRBJ2-1; TRBD1 aligns across 7 bases. CDR3 length: 15 amino acids. V gave up 5 bases and J gave up 6 bases; unmatched junction bases: 10. Germline values: CDR1 MNHEY, CDR2 SVGAGI. The DNA for the CDR3 is TGTGCCAGCAGTGCATTCACAGGGGTAGGCAATGAGCAGTTCTTC. Translated: CASSAFTGVGNEQFF.

V and J are TRBV7-9 and TRBJ1-4; D remains ambiguous. Germline CDR1 and CDR2: SEHNR and FQNEAQ (reference sequence). Trimming cost V 0 bases and J 4 bases, with 6 bases left between them. The CDR3 has 14 residues. The CDR3 protein is CASSLADGNEKLFF. The CDR3 nucleotides read TGTGCCAGCAGCTTAGCAGACGGTAATGAAAAACTGTTTTTT.

The J gene is TRBJ2-7, the V gene TRBV6-5; 7 bases match TRBD1. The trim removed 6 bases at V and 1 base at J, leaving 9 bases unmatched. The CDR3 sequence is 15 residues long. CDR1 and CDR2 (germline): MNHEY, SVGAGI. CDR3 sequence reads: CASRPGAGGSYEQYF. In DNA form, the CDR3 reads TGTGCCAGCAGACCCGGGGCAGGGGGTTCCTACGAGCAGTACTTC.

The chain links TRBV11-2 to TRBJ2-5; 7 bases match TRBD2. The CDR3 has 13 amino acids. The germline CDR1 and CDR2 sequences are SGHAT and FQNNGV. V was clipped by 7 bases and J by 4 bases; unmatched bases: 6. CDR3 sequence (DNA): TGTGCCAGCACCCTATCGGGGGGAGAGACCCAGTACTTC. As protein: CASTLSGGETQYF.

V is TRBV2 and J is TRBJ2-1; D is ambiguous. This CDR3 spans 13 amino acids. Looked up from germline, CDR1 is SNHLY and CDR2 is FYNNEI. V lost 1 base and J 4 bases, leaving 5 bases between the germline ends. The CDR3 nucleotides are TGTGCCAGCAGTGAAGAGAATTACAATGAGCAGTTCTTC. Protein sequence: CASSEENYNEQFF.

The chain joins TRBV28 to TRBJ2-7, with unresolved D. The CDR3 length is 12 residues. From germline, CDR1 is MDHEN and CDR2 SYDVKM. Trimming stripped 3 bases from V and 3 bases from J, with 6 bases between. In DNA, the CDR3 is TGTGCCAGCAGTTTTTACGACTACGAGCAGTACTTC. It encodes CASSFYDYEQYF.

In regard to this clone: Other DNA sequences of this sample code for an identical CDR3. This sequence joins TRBV11-2 and TRBJ1-1; 8 bases line up with TRBD1. Losses at the gene ends were 6 bases for V and 4 bases for J; bases not matched to a gene: 1. There are 12 residues in the CDR3. Germline values: CDR1 SGHAT, CDR2 FQNNGV. The chain's CDR3 is CASSTGGTEAFF. CDR3 sequence (DNA): TGTGCCAGCAGTACAGGGGGCACTGAAGCTTTCTTT.

This chain uses TRBV28 with TRBJ2-7; TRBD1 matches at 7 bases. The CDR3 has 14 residues. The V segment lost 6 bases and the J segment 0 bases; nucleotides outside the gene matches: 5. The V gene's germline CDR1 is MDHEN and CDR2 SYDVKM. The CDR3 DNA reads as TGTGCCAGCAGCCGGTCAGGGGGCTCCTACGAGCAGTACTTC. Encoded protein: CASSRSGGSYEQYF.

The chain is built from TRBV14 and TRBJ2-7; TRBD2 aligns across 7 bases. V gave up 1 base and J gave up 6 bases; unmatched junction bases: 9. Looked up from germline, CDR1 is SGHDN and CDR2 is FVKESK. The CDR3 extends over 15 amino acids. CDR3 coding DNA: TGTGCCAGCAGCCAAGGGAAGGGCGGGGGACGCGAGCAGTACTTC. Protein sequence: CASSQGKGGGREQYF.

CDR3 DNA sequence: TGCGCCAGCAGCCAAACGCCAGGGAGCACTGGAAACACCATATATTTT. This translates into CASSQTPGSTGNTIYF. V is TRBV4-3 and J is TRBJ1-3; D may be TRBD1 (5 bases). V lost 2 bases and J lost 2, with 13 bases in between. The CDR3 has 16 amino acids. Looked up from germline, CDR1 is LGHNA and CDR2 is YSLEER.

This chain links TRBV29-1 with TRBJ2-2; D unresolved. Germline V gene lookup returns CDR1 SQVTM and CDR2 ANQGSEA. V gave up 2 bases and J gave up 0 bases, with 10 bases separating them. This CDR3 contains 15 residues. In DNA form, the CDR3 reads TGCAGCGTTGAAACGACGAACGCGAACACCGGGGAGCTGTTTTTT. The encoded protein is CSVETTNANTGELFF.

The V call is TRBV2, the J call TRBJ2-1; TRBD2 aligns across 9 bases. The junction had 7 bases not matched to a gene; V was cut back by 1 base and J by 0 bases. The CDR3 runs to 18 residues. From germline, CDR1 is SNHLY and CDR2 FYNNEI. CDR3 region: CASSEEVAGASSYNEQFF. CDR3 nucleotide sequence: TGTGCCAGCAGTGAAGAGGTAGCGGGAGCAAGCTCCTACAATGAGCAGTTCTTC.

CDR3 residues: CASSPPPGQVVYGYTF. CDR3 DNA: TGTGCCAGCTCACCACCGCCGGGACAGGTGGTATACGGCTACACCTTC. The chain uses TRBV18 and TRBJ1-2, with 8 bases lining up with TRBD1. The J segment lost 8 bases and the V segment lost 0 bases, leaving 11 bases of the junction unmatched. Germline values: CDR1 KGHSH, CDR2 LQKENI. The CDR3 spans 16 residues. The full variable domain, in which reference TRBV18 and TRBJ1-2 provide the parts outside the CDR3, is NAGVMQNPRHLVRRRGQEARLRCSPMKGHSHVYWYRQLPEEGLKFMVYLQKENIIDESGMPKERFSAEFPKEGPSILRIQQVVRGDSAAYFCASSPPPGQVVYGYTFGSGTRLTVV.

This sequence joins TRBV7-2 and TRBJ2-1; a possible D gene is TRBD1 (5 bases). This CDR3 spans 16 amino acids. Between the trimmed V and J ends, which lost 5 bases and 7 bases, there was a span of 21 bases. Germline lookup yields CDR1 SGHTA and CDR2 FQGNSA. The DNA for the CDR3 is TGTGCCAGCAGCCCACCCTTCAGTCAGGGTGGGAATGAGCAGTTCTTC. Translation gives CASSPPFSQGGNEQFF.

The chain links TRBV30 to TRBJ2-5; 8 bases agree with TRBD1. Germline V gives CDR1 GTSNPN, CDR2 SVGIG (reference sequence). J lost 5 bases, V lost 1 base, and 12 bases had no gene match. The CDR3 loop spans 16 amino acids. This chain's CDR3 is CAWSDRGQGEWETQYF. CDR3 DNA: TGTGCCTGGAGTGACCGAGGACAGGGTGAATGGGAGACCCAGTACTTC.

This chain connects TRBV7-9 to TRBJ1-2, with D uncertain. Trimming took 8 bases from V and 3 from J, leaving 16 bases between them. CDR3 length: 14 amino acids. The V gene's germline CDR1 is SEHNR and CDR2 FQNEAQ (reference sequence). The CDR3 DNA is TGTGCCAGCTCAGTGCGGCAGGTAGACTATGGCTACACCTTC. Its translation is CASSVRQVDYGYTF.

A note on this clone: The same CDR3 also results from other DNA sequences found in this sample. The V gene is TRBV5-1, the J gene TRBJ1-1, with D perhaps TRBD1 (6 bases). The CDR3 sequence is 13 residues long. Germline V gene lookup returns CDR1 SGHRS and CDR2 YFSETQ. V lost 4 bases and J 4 bases, leaving 11 bases between the germline ends. The CDR3 protein is CASSPGGSTEAFF. Written as DNA, the CDR3 is TGCGCCAGCAGCCCCGGGGGCAGCACTGAAGCTTTCTTT. The full variable domain, in which reference TRBV5-1 and TRBJ1-1 provide the parts outside the CDR3, is KAGVTQTPRYLIKTRGQQVTLSCSPISGHRSVSWYQQTPGQGLQFLFEYFSETQRNKGNFPGRFSGRQFSNSRSEMNVSTLELGDSALYLCASSPGGSTEAFFGQGTRLTVV.

The chain has TRBV15 and TRBJ1-1; D might be TRBD1 (5 bases). CDR3 length: 13 amino acids. Germline V CDR1 and CDR2: LNHNV, YYDKDF (reference sequence). Trimming pared 4 bases from V and 2 bases from J, leaving 8 bases between. The CDR3 nucleotides read TGTGCCACCAGCACCGGACAAAACACTGAAGCTTTCTTT. Translating it yields CATSTGQNTEAFF. Combining the CDR3 with reference TRBV15 and TRBJ1-1 gives the whole variable domain DAMVIQNPRYQVTQFGKPVTLSCSQTLNHNVMYWYQQKSSQAPKLLFHYYDKDFNNEADTPDNFQSRRPNTSFCFLDIRSPGLGDTAMYLCATSTGQNTEAFFGQGTRLTVV.

The chain employs TRBV4-1 and TRBJ2-2; D assignment may be TRBD1 or TRBD2 (7 bases each). CDR1 MGHRA and CDR2 YSYEKL come from the germline V gene. The CDR3 consists of 14 residues. Trimming left V 4 bases short and J 6 bases short, with 12 bases between. CDR3 in DNA: TGCGCCAGCAGCCTCTCAGGGGGGGCCGGGGAGCTGTTTTTT. This translates into CASSLSGGAGELFF.

This chain joins TRBV6-5 and TRBJ1-1, with D uncertain. CDR3 size: 14 residues. Trimming left V 6 bases short and J 0 bases short, with 11 bases between. Germline V gene sequence: CDR1 MNHEY, CDR2 SVGAGI. CDR3 nucleotides: TGTGCCAGCAGCCCCTCGGGTGTGAACACTGAAGCTTTCTTT. Translation: CASSPSGVNTEAFF.

The CDR3 spells CASSHVEDDEQYF. The CDR3 DNA reads TGCGCCAGCAGCCATGTAGAAGATGACGAGCAGTACTTC. The J gene is TRBJ2-7, the V gene TRBV4-1, with unresolved D. The CDR3 totals 13 residues. Trimming pared 3 bases from V and 5 bases from J, leaving 11 bases between. Per germline, CDR1 MGHRA and CDR2 YSYEKL.

This chain uses TRBV6-6 with TRBJ2-7, with TRBD2 matching 7 bases. From germline, CDR1 is MNHNY and CDR2 SVGAGI (reference sequence). The junction had 11 bases not matched to a gene; V was cut back by 7 bases and J by 2 bases. The CDR3 length is 15 residues. The CDR3 protein is CASMASGDYPYEQYF. DNA for the CDR3: TGTGCCAGCATGGCGTCGGGGGACTATCCCTACGAGCAGTACTTC.

This chain uses TRBV5-4 with TRBJ2-7, with D unresolved. The germline V and J ends were trimmed by 4 bases and 3 bases, with 11 bases remaining between them. The CDR3 runs to 13 residues. Germline CDR1 SGHNT, CDR2 YYREEE (reference sequence). This CDR3 is CASSHEASYEQYF. In nucleotides, the CDR3 is TGTGCCAGCAGCCATGAGGCCAGCTACGAGCAGTACTTC.

The sample holds one count of this clone. The chain employs TRBV6-6 and TRBJ1-6, with D possibly TRBD1 on 5 matching bases. CDR3 length: 13 residues. The germline V gene has CDR1 MNHNY and CDR2 SVGAGI (reference sequence). Trimming took 6 bases from V and 7 from J, leaving 10 bases between them. CDR3 DNA: TGTGCCAGCAGCTATGAGGGGAATTCACCCCTCCACTTT. Translated, it gives CASSYEGNSPLHF.

This chain joins TRBV15 and TRBJ2-3; no reliable D call. The CDR3 contains 13 residues. The V gene lost 1 base and the J gene lost 3 bases, with 5 bases spanning the gap. CDR1 is LNHNV, CDR2 YYDKDF, per germline (reference sequence). The CDR3 sequence is CATSRGATDTQYF. In DNA form, the CDR3 reads TGTGCCACCAGCAGAGGAGCGACAGATACGCAGTATTTT.

The chain has TRBV7-9 and TRBJ2-3; perhaps TRBD2 as D (6 bases). The CDR3 contains 14 residues. Trimming pared 5 bases from V and 2 bases from J, leaving 11 bases between. Germline CDR1 reads SEHNR; CDR2 reads FQNEAQ (reference sequence). CDR3 sequence reads: CASSNRDFTDTQYF. The DNA of the CDR3 is TGTGCCAGCAGCAACCGGGACTTCACAGATACGCAGTATTTT.

The V gene is TRBV6-1, the J gene TRBJ2-7; possibly TRBD1 for D (6 bases). This CDR3 is built from 16 residues. Trimming cost V 2 bases and J 2 bases, with 16 bases left between them. CDR1 is MNHNS and CDR2 is SASEGT in the germline V gene. CDR3 amino acids: CASSELDWGLAYEQYF. DNA of the CDR3: TGTGCCAGCAGTGAACTGGATTGGGGGCTAGCCTACGAGCAGTACTTC.

The genes are TRBV7-2 and TRBJ1-2, with D possibly being TRBD1 (6 bases). CDR3 length equals 16 residues. Germline-derived CDR1 and CDR2 are SGHTA and FQGNSA. The V and J ends lost 5 bases and 2 bases respectively, with 18 bases between them. The CDR3 bases are TGTGCCAGCAGCCTTCAGCCGGGGGGCGGGAACTATGGCTACACCTTC. This gives the protein CASSLQPGGGNYGYTF.

This rearrangement joins TRBV4-3 to TRBJ1-3, with D possibly being TRBD1 (5 bases). V gave up 5 bases and J gave up 2 bases, with 16 bases separating them. This CDR3 is 16 amino acids long. Germline CDR1 and CDR2: LGHNA and YSLEER. CDR3 sequence (DNA): TGCGCCAGCAGCACCGGGACGGGTCCGACTGGAAACACCATATATTTT. Its protein product is CASSTGTGPTGNTIYF.

The chain is built from TRBV7-9 and TRBJ2-3, with D tentatively TRBD2 (6 bases). The germline CDR1 and CDR2 sequences are SEHNR and FQNEAQ (reference sequence). V shed 1 base and J shed 2 bases, with 13 bases lying between them. The CDR3 length is 16 residues. CDR3 region: CASSLDPTRLTDTQYF. The CDR3 DNA reads TGTGCCAGCAGCTTAGATCCGACTAGGCTCACAGATACGCAGTATTTT.